Following are 15 T cell receptor beta chains from one sample sequenced in a study of neurological immune-mediated disorders. From the 5' RACE reads, TCRdb called clonotypes with MiXCR, one entry per CDR3 protein. Of 71,000 or so distinct CDR3 sequences in the sample, approximately 13% were seen once. Indicated time point: longitudinal time-point 1 (baseline). Sequencing was done on a sample of PBMCs. These receptors all come from a female donor with HTLV-1-associated myelopathy (HAM/TSP).

This clonotype was observed at least ten times. The chain employs TRBV7-2 and TRBJ2-2, with D uncertain. This CDR3 region has 15 residues. The germline V gene encodes CDR1 SGHTA and CDR2 FQGNSA. V lost 3 bases and J lost 6, with 14 bases in between. The CDR3 is CASSFYGLVPGELFF. The CDR3 DNA sequence: TGTGCCAGCAGCTTCTATGGGCTGGTGCCCGGGGAGCTGTTTTTT.

The gene calls are TRBV3-1 and TRBJ2-7, with D possibly TRBD1 on 5 matching bases. Germline-derived CDR1 and CDR2 are LGHDT and YNNKEL (reference sequence). This CDR3 spans 10 amino acids. Trimming took 8 bases from V and 3 from J, leaving 5 bases between them. The CDR3 nucleotides are TGTGCCAGCCAGGGCTACGAGCAGTACTTC. It specifies CASQGYEQYF.

The sample holds many counts of this clonotype. The chain recombines TRBV10-3 with TRBJ1-2; the D is unclear. V dropped 4 bases and J dropped 8 bases, with 14 bases sitting between them. This CDR3 is built from 13 residues. Germline V gene data show CDR1 as ENHRY and CDR2 as SYGVKD. The CDR3 region is CAISGVEGRGYTF. In DNA form, the CDR3 reads TGTGCCATCAGTGGGGTTGAAGGTCGCGGCTACACCTTC.

This clonotype was counted at least ten times. This rearrangement joins TRBV5-1 to TRBJ2-3; TRBD2 aligns across 14 bases. CDR1 is SGHRS, CDR2 YFSETQ, per germline. This CDR3 has 16 amino acids. V lost 5 bases to trimming and J lost 2 bases; unmatched junction nucleotides: 4. This CDR3 is CASRTSGRVFTDTQYF. DNA of the CDR3: TGCGCCAGCAGGACTAGCGGGAGGGTTTTCACAGATACGCAGTATTTT. Together with reference TRBV5-1 and TRBJ2-3, the CDR3 gives the full variable domain: KAGVTQTPRYLIKTRGQQVTLSCSPISGHRSVSWYQQTPGQGLQFLFEYFSETQRNKGNFPGRFSGRQFSNSRSEMNVSTLELGDSALYLCASRTSGRVFTDTQYFGPGTRLTVL.

This clonotype occurred many times. The chain has TRBV9 and TRBJ2-2, with D uncertain. V lost 0 bases, J lost 5 bases, and 11 bases lay in between. This CDR3 contains 15 residues. CDR1 SGDLS and CDR2 YYNGEE come from the germline V gene. CDR3 protein: CASSVALFRTGELFF. In DNA, the CDR3 is TGTGCCAGCAGCGTAGCGCTCTTCCGGACCGGGGAGCTGTTTTTT.

This clonotype was seen ten or more times. The gene calls are TRBV20-1 and TRBJ2-2; D tentatively fits TRBD1 or TRBD2 (5 bases each). Trimming stripped 0 bases from V and 4 bases from J, with 9 bases between. Germline V lookup: CDR1 DFQATT, CDR2 SNEGSKA (reference sequence). This CDR3 is 14 amino acids long. The chain's CDR3 is CSARDLRGTGELFF. The DNA of the CDR3 is TGCAGTGCTAGAGATCTGAGGGGCACCGGGGAGCTGTTTTTT.

There are many counts of this clonotype. The V and J genes are TRBV5-1 and TRBJ2-7, with 13 bases that match TRBD2. CDR1 and CDR2 (germline): SGHRS, YFSETQ. CDR3 size: 15 residues. V lost 4 bases, J lost 7 bases, and 8 bases stayed unmatched. CDR3 residues: CASSPRLAGGHEQYF. CDR3 DNA: TGCGCCAGCAGCCCCAGACTAGCGGGGGGTCATGAGCAGTACTTC.

This clonotype was detected many times. The V and J genes are TRBV5-1 and TRBJ1-5; D unresolved. Looked up from germline, CDR1 is SGHRS and CDR2 is YFSETQ. The CDR3 consists of 14 residues. Trimming stripped 2 bases from V and 1 base from J, with 7 bases between. Written as DNA, the CDR3 is TGCGCCAGCAGCTTAGGTTCCAGCAATCAGCCCCAGCATTTT. Its translation: CASSLGSSNQPQHF.

This clonotype was seen just once. The junction departs from the called germline gene at one end, perhaps through a read error. The chain has TRBV25-1 and TRBJ1-6; unclear D gene. The germline V gene has CDR1 MGHDK and CDR2 SYGVNS. The CDR3 loop spans 17 amino acids. The CDR3 coding sequence is TGTGCCAGCAGAGAATCGTCCGGGAACTCCTATAATTCACCCCTCAACTTT. Its protein product is CASRESSGNSYNSPLNF.

This clonotype has a count of ten or more. V usage is TRBV20-1 and J usage is TRBJ2-7; 12 nucleotides match TRBD2. Looked up from germline, CDR1 is DFQATT and CDR2 is SNEGSKA (reference sequence). This CDR3 comprises 15 residues. V was pared by 2 bases and J by 4 bases, with 6 bases of the junction left unmatched. The CDR3 here is CSARPSGGVEYEQYF. DNA of the CDR3: TGCAGTGCTAGACCTAGCGGGGGGGTTGAGTACGAGCAGTACTTC.

This clonotype came up many times. The chain carries TRBV20-1 and TRBJ2-3; 10 bases line up with TRBD2. Germline CDR1 and CDR2: DFQATT and SNEGSKA (reference sequence). V shed 3 bases and J 1 base; nucleotides not matched to a gene: 4. This CDR3 is built from 15 residues. The CDR3 DNA reads TGCAGTGCTAGGCGTCTAGCGGGGGGCACAGATACGCAGTATTTT. As protein: CSARRLAGGTDTQYF.

This clonotype was detected many times. The V gene is TRBV7-2, the J gene TRBJ2-2, with 7 bases that match TRBD2. Germline CDR1 and CDR2: SGHTA and FQGNSA. The CDR3 has 17 residues. The J segment lost 0 bases and the V segment lost 2 bases, leaving 6 bases of the junction unmatched. The CDR3 is CASSLRGGGPNTGELFF. In DNA, the CDR3 is TGTGCCAGCAGCTTAAGAGGCGGGGGACCGAACACCGGGGAGCTGTTTTTT.

This clonotype was observed at least ten times. The chain carries TRBV7-2 and TRBJ1-1; 7 positions match TRBD1. V lost 5 bases to trimming and J lost 3 bases; unmatched junction nucleotides: 3. The CDR3 length is 13 residues. CDR1 and CDR2 from the germline V gene are SGHTA and FQGNSA. CDR3 sequence reads: CASSGRGDTEAFF. CDR3 coding DNA: TGTGCCAGCAGCGGCAGGGGGGACACTGAAGCTTTCTTT.

Relative to its sample, this clonotype is medium-sized. The CDR3 nucleotides are TGCAGCGTTGTTAGCGGGGCCCGGGCAGATACGCAGTATTTT. It codes for CSVVSGARADTQYF. The genes are TRBV29-1 and TRBJ2-3, with TRBD2 identical over 8 bases. Trimming removed 4 bases from V and 4 bases from J; junction bases left unmatched: 7. There are 14 residues in the CDR3. CDR1 and CDR2 (germline): SQVTM, ANQGSEA.

Ten or more counts support this clonotype. The chain links TRBV6-1 to TRBJ2-7, with 10 bases identical to TRBD2. Germline CDR1 MNHNS, CDR2 SASEGT. CDR3 size: 15 residues. The J segment lost 3 bases and the V segment lost 7 bases, leaving 9 bases of the junction unmatched. As DNA, the CDR3 is TGTGCCAGCAAGGATAGCGGGGGGAGCAGCTACGAGCAGTACTTC. It specifies CASKDSGGSSYEQYF.